These T cell receptor beta chains were read from a single sample in a study of T cells expressing NK-cell markers. No DNA is given; TCRdb re-called the 5' RACE reads and lists each CDR3 protein once. This sample's clone table lists about 550,000 distinct CDR3 sequences. Material: blood T cells: a sorted CD56 or NKG2C T cell subset, CD4+ or CD8+ T cells, or bulk PBMC T cells (not recorded which). Receptor source: a man between 18 and 35 years old in good health. CDR3s include the opening cysteine and the closing phenylalanine or tryptophan.

v_gene	j_gene	CDR3aa
TRBV4-2	TRBJ2-1	CASSQVSSVEQFF
TRBV5-5	TRBJ2-1	CASSLGFGGQAYNEQFF
TRBV5-1	TRBJ2-3	CASRRAGGTDTQYF
TRBV7-8	TRBJ2-7	CASSSAGDRWSYEQYF
TRBV10-3	TRBJ1-3	CAISEAGDGNTIYF
TRBV28	TRBJ2-1	CASSLQGLDREQFF
TRBV6-5	TRBJ1-2	CASSYSGTGNGYTF
TRBV6-5	TRBJ2-1	CASSYSKGGTEQFF
TRBV7-8	TRBJ2-2	CASSSVGGRTGELFF
TRBV12-3/TRBV12-4	TRBJ1-1	CASSLPSGPYEAFF
TRBV25-1	TRBJ1-4	CASSEAGQVEKLFF
TRBV6-5	TRBJ2-1	CASSTPKALAGYHEQFF
TRBV20-1	TRBJ2-3	CSARNWEGLADTQYF
TRBV25-1	TRBJ2-7	CASSGTGTGSYEQYF
TRBV27	TRBJ1-4	CASFDRTNEKLFF
TRBV7-8	TRBJ1-1	CASILMGGRNTEAFF
TRBV6-1	TRBJ2-1	CASSEALTGGYRQFF
TRBV12-3/TRBV12-4	TRBJ1-1	CASSLARSTEAFF
TRBV19	TRBJ2-3	CASSIRTSGTDTQYF
TRBV6-2/TRBV6-3	TRBJ2-7	CASRRTGSSYEQYF
TRBV20-1	TRBJ1-1	CSARDSDRAALFF
TRBV7-8	TRBJ1-4	CASSSTPGHGTTTNEKLFF
TRBV29-1	TRBJ1-1	CSVEGEPGQGSGNTEAFF
TRBV30	TRBJ2-2	CAWSVLRGAGELFF
TRBV4-2	TRBJ1-1	CASSSPTGQGNTEAFF
TRBV29-1	TRBJ2-5	CSVGLRLNQETQYF